The source of this T cell receptor beta chain is a study of T-cell memory formation after mild COVID-19. Overall study context: Clusters were largely donor specific.

The sample holds a few counts of this clonotype. Its target is not known. TCRdb fed the 5' RACE reads into MiXCR, producing one record per CDR3 protein. The table lists 250,000 or so distinct CDR3 sequences, 15% to 20% of them singletons. Study-wide results and limits: Researchers could not confirm that second-wave clones peaking on day 37 targeted SARS-CoV-2.

V lost 0 bases and J lost 7, with 13 bases in between. Germline V CDR1 and CDR2: DFQATT, SNEGSKA (reference sequence). This CDR3 has 14 amino acids. This chain joins TRBV20-1 and TRBJ2-1; D may correspond to TRBD1 or TRBD2 (6 bases each). The sequence was obtained from a man younger than 35 who had mild COVID-19 (a few samples of this study predate the infection). Cell type and time point are not known. Sequencing input: PBMCs or a T cell subset sorted from them (not recorded which). The CDR3 sequence is CSARDAGGRNEQFF. CDR3 coding DNA: TGCAGTGCTAGAGATGCCGGGGGCCGAAATGAGCAGTTCTTC.